A single sample is the source of the 25 T cell receptor beta chains below, sequenced in a study of T cells in severe cutaneous drug reactions. Carbamazepine had induced Stevens-Johnson syndrome or toxic epidermal necrolysis in the sequenced donors. TCR subtype-specific primers in iRepertoire multiplex PCR prepared libraries for bulk and single-cell sequencing. Using the multiplex PCR reads, TCRdb records one entry per CDR3 protein without DNA. In all, the sample yields 7,000 or so distinct CDR3 sequences. The source material was cells from a skin blister. All receptors come from a human donor with toxic epidermal necrolysis, a severe cutaneous drug reaction.

V and J are TRBV27 and TRBJ2-7; TCRdb names TRBD1, which stays unverified in the absence of DNA. CDR3 length equals 14 residues. Germline loops: CDR1 MNHEY, CDR2 SMNVEV (reference sequence). The CDR3 spells CASSPSTGVHEQYF.

The CDR3 sequence is CASSQEVITGELFF. V and J are TRBV4-3 and TRBJ2-2. Germline V CDR1 and CDR2: LGHNA, YSLEER. The CDR3 consists of 14 residues.

The gene calls are TRBV7-9 and TRBJ1-1; absent DNA, TCRdb's TRBD1 call cannot be checked. This CDR3 comprises 13 residues. CDR1 is SEHNR and CDR2 is FQNEAQ in the germline V gene (reference sequence). CDR3 sequence reads: CASRQGLGTEAFF.

The V and J genes are TRBV6-5 and TRBJ1-4; TCRdb names TRBD1, which stays unverified in the absence of DNA. This CDR3 contains 15 residues. Per the germline V gene, CDR1 is MNHEY and CDR2 is SVGAGI. The chain's CDR3 is CASSSRGHGNEKLFF.

By frequency, this clonotype registers medium-sized. J is TRBJ1-2 and V is TRBV5-6; checking the TCRdb D call of TRBD1 is not possible without DNA. CDR1 is SGHDT and CDR2 is YYEEEE in the germline V gene. The CDR3 spans 14 residues. The CDR3 reads CASSLGDSQYGYTF.

The V call is TRBV20-1, the J call TRBJ2-7. The CDR3 consists of 13 residues. Germline V gene sequence: CDR1 DFQATT, CDR2 SNEGSKA (reference sequence). The CDR3 here is CSARESDSYEQYF.

The J gene is TRBJ2-3, the V gene TRBV10-3; TCRdb outputs TRBD2, but without DNA this stays unchecked. The CDR3 loop spans 15 amino acids. CDR1 and CDR2 (germline): ENHRY, SYGVKD. This CDR3 reads CAISELAKPTDTQYF.

Measured by frequency, this clonotype is medium-sized. The chain carries TRBV7-8 and TRBJ2-7. CDR1 is SGHVS and CDR2 is FQNEAQ in the germline V gene. CDR3 length: 14 amino acids. The CDR3 here is CASSLASAAYEQYF. The full variable domain, with the rest looked up from reference TRBV7-8 and TRBJ2-7, is GAGVSQSPRYKVAKRGQDVALRCDPISGHVSLFWYQQALGQGPEFLTYFQNEAQLDKSGLPSDRFFAERPEGSVSTLKIQRTQQEDSAVYLCASSLASAAYEQYFGPGTRLTVT.

The chain links TRBV2 to TRBJ1-2; the D call of TRBD1 rests on TCRdb alone, since no DNA is present to check it. The CDR3 runs to 16 residues. CDR1 SNHLY and CDR2 FYNNEI come from the germline V gene. The CDR3 sequence: CASSSDRGQYYYGYTF.

This clonotype is identified as medium-sized (0.01 to 0.1%) from frequency. The chain links TRBV18 to TRBJ2-3; the D call of TRBD1 rests on TCRdb alone, since no DNA is present to check it. Germline V lookup: CDR1 KGHSH, CDR2 LQKENI. The CDR3 runs to 15 residues. CDR3 region: CASSPKDRTTDTQYF.

CDR3 loop: CASSHRGSYNEQFF. The chain has TRBV3-1 and TRBJ2-1; TCRdb calls TRBD1, which cannot be checked without DNA. The germline V gene has CDR1 LGHDT and CDR2 YNNKEL (reference sequence). There are 14 residues in the CDR3.

The chain employs TRBV29-1 and TRBJ2-3; TCRdb's assignment of TRBD1 cannot be checked, as there is no DNA. The germline V gene has CDR1 SQVTM and CDR2 ANQGSEA. The CDR3 is 12 amino acids. The CDR3 spells CSAGNRTDTQYF.

This chain connects TRBV5-5 to TRBJ2-7; TCRdb's D call of TRBD1 is untestable without DNA. CDR3 length: 14 amino acids. The germline gives CDR1 SGHKS, CDR2 YYEKEE (reference sequence). CDR3 protein: CASSHWRGAHEQYF.

This clonotype is labeled medium-sized (0.01 to 0.1%) based on frequency. The gene calls are TRBV15 and TRBJ2-1. CDR1 and CDR2 from the germline V gene are LNHNV and YYDKDF (reference sequence). The CDR3 has 12 residues. The CDR3 reads CATSSFYNEQFF.

This chain uses TRBV3-1 with TRBJ2-5; the TRBD1 assignment by TCRdb is unverifiable without DNA. Germline CDR1 and CDR2: LGHDT and YNNKEL (reference sequence). This CDR3 contains 18 residues. CDR3 residues: CASSQDGPGQGLFETQYF.

J is TRBJ1-1 and V is TRBV29-1; checking the TCRdb D call of TRBD1 is not possible without DNA. CDR3 size: 12 residues. Germline-derived CDR1 and CDR2 are SQVTM and ANQGSEA. CDR3 residues: CSGKTGANEAFF.

The rearrangement uses TRBV2 and TRBJ2-3. Germline V CDR1 and CDR2: SNHLY, FYNNEI. This CDR3 spans 14 amino acids. CDR3 loop: CASRSGSSTDTQYF.

In terms of frequency, this clonotype is medium-sized. This chain joins TRBV12-3 or TRBV12-4 and TRBJ1-4. The CDR3 length is 12 residues. CDR3 residues: CASSLANEKLFF.

This sequence joins TRBV4-3 and TRBJ2-7. The CDR3 covers 14 residues. Germline V lookup: CDR1 LGHNA, CDR2 YSLEER. The CDR3 loop reads CASSQDLGWSEQYF.

The V call is TRBV12-3 or TRBV12-4, the J call TRBJ2-1; as DNA is missing, the TRBD2 call by TCRdb cannot be tested. This CDR3 is built from 14 residues. The CDR3: CASSPLAGRNEQFF.

Its frequency marks this clonotype as large. The chain links TRBV30 to TRBJ2-5. Per germline, CDR1 GTSNPN and CDR2 SVGIG (reference sequence). The length of the CDR3 is 13 residues. CDR3 sequence: CAWIGSYQETQYF.

This clonotype is deemed medium-sized by its frequency. V gene TRBV2 combines with J gene TRBJ2-1. There are 17 residues in the CDR3. CDR1 and CDR2 from the germline V gene are SNHLY and FYNNEI. CDR3 amino acids: CASSVTRTASSYNEQFF.

This chain connects TRBV6-2 or TRBV6-3 to TRBJ2-3. The CDR3 extends over 14 amino acids. The V gene's germline CDR1 is MNHEY and CDR2 SVGEGT. This CDR3 is CASRKLLGTDTQYF.

This chain connects TRBV5-1 to TRBJ1-1; no DNA is available, so the TRBD1 call from TCRdb remains unchecked. Germline V gene lookup returns CDR1 SGHRS and CDR2 YFSETQ. CDR3 length: 13 residues. This CDR3 reads CASSSGTKAEAFF.

The rearrangement joins TRBV5-4 to TRBJ2-1. CDR3 length: 15 residues. Germline V gene data show CDR1 as SGHNT and CDR2 as YYREEE (reference sequence). CDR3 amino acids: CASSFGFSSYNEQFF.